The 32 T cell receptor beta chains in this list originate from one sample, sequenced in a study of blood T cells in healthy people across ages (dated by TCRdb to 2014 to 2015). Library method: 5' RACE. Sequencing relied on an Illumina HiSeq 2500. The second PCR ran for about 7 to 11 cycles and used a J-beta primer mix along with a sample-barcoded 5' primer. TCRdb ran its own pipeline on the public reads, namely fastp trimming at Q25 and MiXCR clone calling, and kept in-frame beta chains. Rows with a matching CDR3 protein are joined into one entry that keeps the most common DNA and genes. The table for this sample lists some 780,000 distinct CDR3 sequences; 45% to 70% of them were counted only once. 20% to 30% of the sample belongs to the ten largest clones. Material for sequencing was blood. These receptors all stem from a man aged 40-50 years in good health.

This clonotype was seen a handful of times. The chain recombines TRBV3-1 with TRBJ2-4; D gene uncertain. The J call is doubtful: the DNA matches TRBJ2-7 better. Germline CDR1 is LGHDT and CDR2 is YNNKEL (reference sequence). This CDR3 region has 13 residues. The DNA of the CDR3 is TGTGCCAGCAGCCAAGGGGCCCCCCGCGAGCAGTACTTC. Translating it yields CASSQGAPREQYF.

This clonotype was counted a single time. V is TRBV7-8 and J is TRBJ2-5; 13 nucleotides agree with TRBD2. Germline trimming cut 8 bases from V and 2 bases from J; bases unmatched to any gene: 20. Per the germline V gene, CDR1 is SGHVS and CDR2 is FQNEAQ. CDR3 length equals 20 residues. CDR3 loop: CASLRTRRLAGGTPQETQYF. CDR3 DNA: TGTGCCAGCCTACGTACGAGGCGACTAGCGGGGGGAACACCACAAGAGACCCAGTACTTC.

This clonotype was seen a handful of times. J is TRBJ1-2 and V is TRBV20-1; D is unclear. This CDR3 has 12 amino acids. Trimming took 3 bases from V and 6 from J, leaving 11 bases between them. The germline gives CDR1 DFQATT, CDR2 SNEGSKA (reference sequence). The CDR3 coding sequence is TGCAGTGCTAGTACTGGGAGTAATGGCTACACCTTC. Its protein product is CSASTGSNGYTF.

This rearrangement joins TRBV20-1 to TRBJ2-5, with 9 bases matching TRBD2. CDR3 length equals 14 residues. Germline values: CDR1 DFQATT, CDR2 SNEGSKA (reference sequence). The CDR3 DNA sequence: TGCAGCGGGGGGGAGATAGCGGGAGTAGAGACCCAGTACTTC. Protein sequence: CSGGEIAGVETQYF.

The V call is TRBV27, the J call TRBJ2-5; 12 nucleotides line up with TRBD2. The DNA end favors TRBJ2-7, so the J call may be wrong. CDR1 is MNHEY and CDR2 is SMNVEV in the germline V gene (reference sequence). CDR3 length: 18 amino acids. CDR3 DNA sequence: TGTGCCAGCAGGCAGGAAACACAAGGACTAGCGGGATGGTACGAGCAGTACTTC. It codes for CASRQETQGLAGWYEQYF.

The J gene is TRBJ2-5, the V gene TRBV3-1; D gene uncertain. Germline CDR1 is LGHDT and CDR2 is YNNKEL (reference sequence). The CDR3 loop spans 16 amino acids. With 5 bases removed from V and 0 bases from J, the gap between germline ends came to 16 bases. For the CDR3, the DNA is TGTGCCAGCAGCTTAAGCTTCTCAAGTTACCAAGAGACCCAGTACTTC. Amino acid sequence: CASSLSFSSYQETQYF.

Only a few counts were recorded for this clonotype. The chain joins TRBV15 to TRBJ2-5; D could derive from TRBD1 or TRBD2 (5 bases each). CDR1 is LNHNV, CDR2 YYDKDF, per germline (reference sequence). The CDR3 is 15 amino acids. The V and J ends lost 3 bases and 1 base respectively, with 12 bases between them. In DNA form, the CDR3 reads TGTGCCACCAGCAGGCCAGGGACGGTCCAAGAGACCCAGTACTTC. Protein sequence: CATSRPGTVQETQYF.

V is TRBV7-9 and J is TRBJ1-4, with D hard to call. CDR3 length equals 12 residues. With 7 bases removed from V and 7 bases from J, the gap between germline ends came to 10 bases. Looked up from germline, CDR1 is SEHNR and CDR2 is FQNEAQ (reference sequence). The CDR3 reads CASTPGGEKLFF. CDR3 coding DNA: TGTGCCAGCACCCCGGGAGGTGAAAAACTGTTTTTT.

V and J are TRBV20-1 and TRBJ2-5; D remains unclear. Deletions cut 3 bases from V and 11 bases from J, with 22 bases between. This CDR3 contains 14 residues. Germline assignment: CDR1 DFQATT and CDR2 SNEGSKA (reference sequence). CDR3 amino acids: CSASSSAHIEVQYF. Here the CDR3 DNA reads TGCAGTGCTAGTTCTTCAGCCCACATAGAGGTGCAGTACTTC.

This clonotype was recorded a few times. The V gene is TRBV3-1, the J gene TRBJ2-1; 8 bases fit TRBD2. The ends lost 3 bases at V and 2 bases at J; junction bases unmatched: 6. Germline CDR1 is LGHDT and CDR2 is YNNKEL (reference sequence). The length of the CDR3 is 16 residues. The CDR3 is CASSQGHGRAYNEQFF. Written as DNA, the CDR3 is TGTGCCAGCAGCCAGGGGCACGGGAGGGCCTACAATGAGCAGTTCTTC.

The chain carries TRBV7-9 and TRBJ2-1, with 8 bases matching TRBD2. Germline CDR1 and CDR2: SEHNR and FQNEAQ (reference sequence). V lost 0 bases to trimming and J lost 4 bases; unmatched junction nucleotides: 5. The CDR3 covers 16 residues. Here the CDR3 DNA reads TGTGCCAGCAGCTTAGCGGCGGGAGGTGGGTACAATGAGCAGTTCTTC. Amino acid sequence: CASSLAAGGGYNEQFF.

This clonotype has just a few counts. V usage is TRBV20-1 and J usage is TRBJ2-7; D tentatively reads TRBD1 or TRBD2 (5 bases each). Germline V lookup: CDR1 DFQATT, CDR2 SNEGSKA (reference sequence). The ends were cut back, 5 bases at V and 0 bases at J, with 11 bases in the middle. The CDR3 loop spans 13 amino acids. The CDR3 DNA reads TGCAGTGCTCTCCGGGACCTCTCCTACGAGCAGTACTTC. Translated: CSALRDLSYEQYF.

V and J are TRBV20-1 and TRBJ2-7; D call uncertain. The CDR3 spans 14 residues. CDR1 is DFQATT, CDR2 SNEGSKA, per germline (reference sequence). V gave up 6 bases and J gave up 6 bases, with 21 bases separating them. The CDR3 DNA reads TGCAGTGCGTTCGGACGAGCGCAGACCGGCGAGCAGTACTTC. It codes for CSAFGRAQTGEQYF.

The chain recombines TRBV7-2 with TRBJ2-7; 8 positions match TRBD2. The CDR3 totals 13 residues. The trim removed 5 bases at V and 7 bases at J, leaving 7 bases unmatched. Germline V gene data show CDR1 as SGHTA and CDR2 as FQGNSA. The CDR3 region is CASSPVTGGEQYF. The CDR3 bases are TGTGCCAGCAGCCCAGTTACGGGGGGGGAGCAGTACTTC.

This clonotype was detected a few times. The CDR3 DNA reads as TGTGCCAGCAGCTTAGCGGACGGGGGGCTCCAAGAGACCCAGTACTTC. Amino acids: CASSLADGGLQETQYF. This chain links TRBV7-2 with TRBJ2-5; possibly TRBD2 for D (7 bases). Trimming removed 0 bases at V and 1 base at J, with 12 bases between. Germline assignment: CDR1 SGHTA and CDR2 FQGNSA. The CDR3 covers 16 residues. The full variable domain, rest sourced from reference TRBV7-2 and TRBJ2-5, is GAGVSQSPSNKVTEKGKDVELRCDPISGHTALYWYRQSLGQGLEFLIYFQGNSAPDKSGLPSDRFSAERTGGSVSTLTIQRTQQEDSAVYLCASSLADGGLQETQYFGPGTRLLVL.

This clonotype appeared a few times. The rearrangement uses TRBV12-5 and TRBJ2-5; possibly TRBD1 for D (6 bases). The CDR3 covers 13 residues. The germline gives CDR1 LGHNT, CDR2 FRNRAP. Trimming took off 6 bases at V and 5 bases at J, with 13 bases between the two ends. The chain's CDR3 is CASGRTAMETQYF. The CDR3 nucleotides read TGTGCTAGTGGCCGGACAGCGATGGAGACCCAGTACTTC.

In its sample, this clonotype was seen a few times. This chain links TRBV9 with TRBJ2-3; a possible D gene is TRBD1 (5 bases). The CDR3 runs to 17 residues. Germline V gene data show CDR1 as SGDLS and CDR2 as YYNGEE. The V gene lost 0 bases and the J gene lost 2 bases, with 16 bases spanning the gap. The CDR3 sequence is CASSVEAGIGVTDTQYF. The CDR3 nucleotides are TGTGCCAGCAGCGTAGAGGCAGGGATTGGAGTCACAGATACGCAGTATTTT.

The gene calls are TRBV3-1 and TRBJ1-2; the D gene is possibly TRBD1 (6 bases). The V and J ends lost 4 bases and 5 bases respectively, with 17 bases between them. This CDR3 is built from 15 residues. Per the germline V gene, CDR1 is LGHDT and CDR2 is YNNKEL (reference sequence). The CDR3 protein is CASSPFGQPHYGYTF. Here the CDR3 DNA reads TGTGCCAGCAGCCCTTTCGGACAGCCTCATTATGGCTACACCTTC. Full variable domain (rest looked up from reference TRBV3-1 and TRBJ1-2): DTAVSQTPKYLVTQMGNDKSIKCEQNLGHDTMYWYKQDSKKFLKIMFSYNNKELIINETVPNRFSPKSPDKAHLNLHINSLELGDSAVYFCASSPFGQPHYGYTFGSGTRLTVV.

The rearrangement joins TRBV28 to TRBJ2-7, with 9 bases aligning to TRBD1. This CDR3 region has 14 residues. Germline CDR1 is MDHEN and CDR2 is SYDVKM. CDR3 residues: CASTGTGLFREQYF. The CDR3 DNA reads as TGTGCTTCAACCGGGACAGGGTTGTTTCGCGAGCAGTACTTC.

On this clonotype: At one of its ends the junction is not consistent with the germline gene, which may arise from a read error. This sequence joins TRBV6-1 and TRBJ2-5; TRBD2 is a possible D gene (5 bases). The CDR3 consists of 13 residues. The germline V gene encodes CDR1 MNHNS and CDR2 SASEGT. CDR3 in DNA: TGTGCCAGCCGTGAAAGAGGGTGGAATGAGCAGTACTTC. Translated, it gives CASRERGWNEQYF.

The chain joins TRBV7-8 to TRBJ1-2; 7 nucleotides line up with TRBD1. The ends lost 0 bases at V and 8 bases at J; junction bases unmatched: 3. Germline CDR1 SGHVS, CDR2 FQNEAQ. This CDR3 has 13 residues. This CDR3 reads CASSLALGGGYTF. CDR3 DNA sequence: TGTGCCAGCAGCTTAGCGCTAGGGGGCGGCTACACCTTC.

This clonotype was detected only once. The chain has TRBV28 and TRBJ1-4; 7 nucleotides match TRBD1. CDR1 and CDR2 (germline): MDHEN, SYDVKM. V was clipped by 6 bases and J by 7 bases; unmatched bases: 14. The CDR3 covers 16 residues. This CDR3 is CASRIPYRGESEKLFF. CDR3 bases: TGTGCCAGCAGGATTCCCTACAGGGGAGAAAGTGAAAAACTGTTTTTT.

The J gene is TRBJ2-7, the V gene TRBV7-3, with D unresolved. CDR1 and CDR2 from the germline V gene are SGHTA and FQGTGA. This CDR3 is 16 amino acids long. Deletions cut 2 bases from V and 2 bases from J, with 16 bases between. Written as DNA, the CDR3 is TGTGCCAGCAGCTTAGGATCAGGACCTGGACCCTACGAGCAGTACTTC. It is translated as CASSLGSGPGPYEQYF.

This clonotype occurred a few times. CDR3 amino acids: CASDEVDTQYF. Here the CDR3 DNA reads TGTGCCAGCGATGAAGTAGATACGCAGTATTTT. J is TRBJ2-3 and V is TRBV6-1; D is ambiguous. V was cut by 8 bases and J by 5 bases, with 8 bases left in between. This CDR3 is built from 11 residues. Germline values: CDR1 MNHNS, CDR2 SASEGT.

This chain connects TRBV2 to TRBJ2-5; D tentatively reads TRBD1 or TRBD2 (5 bases each). This CDR3 spans 15 amino acids. Trimming stripped 6 bases from V and 1 base from J, with 15 bases between. The germline gives CDR1 SNHLY, CDR2 FYNNEI. CDR3: CASRGVPGLQETQYF. The CDR3 DNA sequence: TGTGCCAGCAGGGGTGTCCCGGGGCTCCAAGAGACCCAGTACTTC. The full variable domain, in which reference TRBV2 and TRBJ2-5 provide the parts outside the CDR3, is EPEVTQTPSHQVTQMGQEVILRCVPISNHLYFYWYRQILGQKVEFLVSFYNNEISEKSEIFDDQFSVERPDGSNFTLKIRSTKLEDSAMYFCASRGVPGLQETQYFGPGTRLLVL.

J is TRBJ2-3 and V is TRBV6-1; 7 nucleotides line up with TRBD2. Per the germline V gene, CDR1 is MNHNS and CDR2 is SASEGT. This CDR3 region has 14 residues. V shed 1 base, J shed 5 bases, and the junction held 3 bases outside the gene matches. Here the CDR3 reads CASSEGGGIDTQYF. The CDR3 DNA reads TGTGCCAGCAGTGAAGGCGGGGGAATAGATACGCAGTATTTT.

The chain recombines TRBV12-3 or TRBV12-4 with TRBJ2-7, with D hard to call. This CDR3 is 11 amino acids long. The V end was cut by 6 bases, the J end by 4 bases, with 7 bases between. CDR3 in amino acids: CASSSVYEQYF. DNA for the CDR3: TGTGCCAGCAGCTCCGTTTACGAGCAGTACTTC.

There are a few counts of this clonotype. J is TRBJ2-7 and V is TRBV5-1; 8 positions match TRBD1. V trimming: 0 bases; J trimming: 3 bases; junction bases outside the gene matches: 5. The germline V gene has CDR1 SGHRS and CDR2 YFSETQ. CDR3 length: 15 residues. Here the CDR3 DNA reads TGCGCCAGCAGCTTGGCTGCAGGGGGCCTCTACGAGCAGTACTTC. Protein product: CASSLAAGGLYEQYF.

This CDR3 reads CSAGQGEYNEQFF. The CDR3 DNA sequence: TGCAGCGCGGGACAGGGGGAATACAATGAGCAGTTCTTC. The chain recombines TRBV29-1 with TRBJ2-1; 11 nucleotides match TRBD1. This CDR3 has 13 amino acids. In germline, CDR1 is SQVTM, CDR2 ANQGSEA. With 7 bases clipped from V and 4 bases from J, the junction kept 3 bases outside the gene matches.

The table lists this clonotype with many counts. This may be a read error: a much more frequent sequence differs by one nucleotide. This sequence joins TRBV6-2 or TRBV6-3 and TRBJ2-5; perhaps TRBD2 as D (7 bases). The CDR3 has 16 residues. Germline CDR1 MNHEY, CDR2 SVGEGT. Trimming took 2 bases from V and 11 from J, leaving 24 bases between them. CDR3 amino acids: CASSYLAEGVNNEQYF. The CDR3 region has the DNA TGTGCCAGCAGTTACCTAGCGGAGGGGGTCAACAATGAGCAGTACTTC.

The J gene is TRBJ1-4, the V gene TRBV12-3 or TRBV12-4; D is undetermined. The V end was cut by 4 bases, the J end by 5 bases, with 14 bases between. The CDR3 extends over 15 amino acids. Here the CDR3 DNA reads TGTGCCAGCAGTTCGGGAGGCCGCACAAATGAAAAACTGTTTTTT. Amino acids: CASSSGGRTNEKLFF.

The gene calls are TRBV5-1 and TRBJ2-1; D gene unclear. Germline loops: CDR1 SGHRS, CDR2 YFSETQ. The CDR3 totals 13 residues. Trimming removed 4 bases from V and 10 bases from J, with 15 bases in between. The DNA of the CDR3 is TGCGCCAGCAGCCCACTACAGCTAGTAGAGCAGTTCTTC. Translated, it gives CASSPLQLVEQFF.